Below, 21 T cell receptor beta chains from the same sample are listed, as sequenced in a study of blood T cell repertoires in COVID-19. Sequencing was performed with immunoSEQ multiplex PCR; in TCRdb, only in-frame clones are kept and a portion is missing. The profile shows over 250,000 clones, 85% to 90% of them singletons. Sequenced: peripheral blood. The receptors were gathered from a human donor in a cohort sampled during active COVID-19.

The chain combines TRBV7-2 with TRBJ2-3, with 13 bases that match TRBD2. This CDR3 spans 19 amino acids. V was pared by 6 bases and J by 4 bases, with 16 bases of the junction left unmatched. Germline values: CDR1 SGHTA, CDR2 FQGNSA. CDR3 bases: TGTGCCAGCAGTCCGCCCGGATCCGGGACTAGCGGGAAGGCAGATACGCAGTATTTT. It codes for CASSPPGSGTSGKADTQYF.

Details on this clone: Within the sample, other DNA sequences also encode this same CDR3. CDR3 amino acids: CSVAAGDGYTF. CDR3 DNA: TGCAGCGTTGCGGCAGGGGATGGCTACACCTTC. The V gene is TRBV29-1, the J gene TRBJ1-2; possibly TRBD1 for D (6 bases). Germline lookup yields CDR1 SQVTM and CDR2 ANQGSEA. V was trimmed by 4 bases and J by 6 bases, leaving 9 bases between them. The CDR3 has 11 amino acids.

V is TRBV2 and J is TRBJ2-3, with TRBD2 matching 9 bases. V dropped 7 bases and J dropped 0; count of bases not matched to a gene: 5. The V gene's germline CDR1 is SNHLY and CDR2 FYNNEI. The CDR3 has 15 residues. This chain's CDR3 is CASTSGTASTDTQYF. CDR3 DNA: TGTGCCAGCACTAGCGGGACCGCGAGCACAGATACGCAGTATTTT.

The chain uses TRBV11-2 and TRBJ2-3; tentative D call: TRBD2 (5 bases). The CDR3 sequence is 14 residues long. The V gene's germline CDR1 is SGHAT and CDR2 FQNNGV. V lost 7 bases to trimming and J lost 4 bases, with 15 bases between them. CDR3 DNA: TGTGCCAGCAACCGTCCCGGGATCGCAGATACGCAGTATTTT. Amino acids: CASNRPGIADTQYF.

The rearrangement uses TRBV5-4 and TRBJ1-1; a possible D gene is TRBD1 (5 bases). With 4 bases removed from V and 7 bases from J, the gap between germline ends came to 14 bases. The CDR3 is 13 residues long. The germline V gene has CDR1 SGHNT and CDR2 YYREEE (reference sequence). The CDR3 is CASSHGGSGEAFF. DNA of the CDR3: TGTGCCAGCAGCCACGGGGGATCGGGTGAAGCTTTCTTT.

A single count supports this clone. The V and J genes are TRBV25-1 and TRBJ2-2; possible D gene TRBD1, 5 bases. Trimming pared 6 bases from V and 3 bases from J, leaving 11 bases between. The CDR3 extends over 14 amino acids. CDR1 MGHDK and CDR2 SYGVNS come from the germline V gene. This CDR3 reads CASRAPGHTGELFF. The CDR3 nucleotides are TGTGCCAGCAGGGCCCCAGGGCACACCGGGGAGCTGTTTTTT.

The CDR3 region is CASSRSKTGSGNTIYF. CDR3 DNA: TGTGCCAGTAGTAGATCCAAGACGGGCTCTGGAAACACCATATATTTT. V and J are TRBV19 and TRBJ1-3; D call uncertain. The CDR3 totals 16 residues. V was cut by 4 bases and J by 0 bases, with 13 bases left in between. CDR1 LNHDA and CDR2 SQIVND come from the germline V gene (reference sequence). Full variable domain (outside the CDR3, taken from reference TRBV19 and TRBJ1-3): DGGITQSPKYLFRKEGQNVTLSCEQNLNHDAMYWYRQDPGQGLRLIYYSQIVNDFQKGDIAEGYSVSREKKESFPLTVTSAQKNPTAFYLCASSRSKTGSGNTIYFGEGSWLTVV.

V is TRBV5-6 and J is TRBJ1-1, with unresolved D. The CDR3 loop spans 14 amino acids. V lost 1 base to trimming and J lost 1 base, with 8 bases between them. In germline, CDR1 is SGHDT, CDR2 YYEEEE. CDR3 sequence: CASSLLPGNTEAFF. The CDR3 region has the DNA TGTGCCAGCAGCTTGTTACCCGGGAACACTGAAGCTTTCTTT.

The V call is TRBV10-1, the J call TRBJ2-1, with D unresolved. The CDR3 covers 14 residues. V lost 4 bases and J 6 bases, leaving 13 bases between the germline ends. Germline V gives CDR1 WNHNN, CDR2 SYGVQD (reference sequence). The CDR3 here is CASSVDIAGNEQFF. The CDR3 DNA follows: TGCGCCAGCAGTGTCGATATCGCCGGCAATGAGCAGTTCTTC.

The V call is TRBV7-6, the J call TRBJ2-3; D may be TRBD1 (5 bases). The CDR3 is 15 amino acids. The germline V gene encodes CDR1 SGHVS and CDR2 FNYEAQ. The ends were cut back, 5 bases at V and 1 base at J, with 13 bases in the middle. The CDR3 DNA reads TGTGCCAGCAGCGTCAATCTGGGGCGCACAGATACGCAGTATTTT. This sequence encodes CASSVNLGRTDTQYF. The full variable domain, rest sourced from reference TRBV7-6 and TRBJ2-3, is GAGVSQSPRYKVTKRGQDVALRCDPISGHVSLYWYRQALGQGPEFLTYFNYEAQQDKSGLPNDRFSAERPEGSISTLTIQRTEQRDSAMYRCASSVNLGRTDTQYFGPGTRLTVL.

This chain uses TRBV21-1 with TRBJ1-1. TRBV21-1 is flagged as a pseudogene. This CDR3 spans 15 amino acids. This CDR3 reads CASSNLKEGEAEAFF. The CDR3 DNA sequence: TGTGCCAGCAGCAATTTGAAGGAGGGAGAGGCTGAAGCTTTCTTT.

The genes are TRBV20-1 and TRBJ2-1, with no clear D. V was pared by 3 bases and J by 5 bases, with 5 bases between. CDR1 and CDR2 from the germline V gene are DFQATT and SNEGSKA (reference sequence). CDR3 size: 11 residues. The CDR3 loop reads CSARANNEQFF. The CDR3 DNA sequence: TGCAGTGCTAGGGCCAACAATGAGCAGTTCTTC.

The chain links TRBV4-2 to TRBJ1-6; tentatively, D is TRBD1 (5 bases). Trimming left V 1 base short and J 2 bases short, with 9 bases between. The CDR3 spans 16 residues. Germline V gives CDR1 LGHNA, CDR2 YNFKEQ. CDR3 DNA sequence: TGTGCCAGCAGCCAAGTCCGACAGACCTATAATTCACCCCTCCACTTT. Its protein product is CASSQVRQTYNSPLHF.

This clone was detected only once. This rearrangement joins TRBV5-1 to TRBJ2-3; TRBD2 aligns across 8 bases. Germline V gives CDR1 SGHRS, CDR2 YFSETQ. This CDR3 is 15 amino acids long. After removal of 4 bases from V and 3 bases from J, the junction contained 7 bases not matched to a gene. CDR3 sequence: CASSPGRGGTDTQYF. CDR3 DNA sequence: TGCGCCAGCAGCCCCGGGAGGGGGGGTACAGATACGCAGTATTTT.

This clone was detected only a few times. The chain combines TRBV29-1 with TRBJ1-1, with a tentative D call TRBD1 (6 bases). Germline-derived CDR1 and CDR2 are SQVTM and ANQGSEA. V was cut by 7 bases and J by 7 bases, with 10 bases left in between. CDR3 size: 10 residues. In DNA form, the CDR3 reads TGCAGCGGGGTACAGGGTGAAGCTTTCTTT. Its translation is CSGVQGEAFF. The full variable domain, with the rest looked up from reference TRBV29-1 and TRBJ1-1, is SAVISQKPSRDICQRGTSLTIQCQVDSQVTMMFWYRQQPGQSLTLIATANQGSEATYESGFVIDKFPISRPNLTFSTLTVSNMSPEDSSIYLCSGVQGEAFFGQGTRLTVV.

Of note for this clone: A junction end diverges from the germline sequence, so it may reflect a read error. The chain carries TRBV7-7 and TRBJ2-3; TRBD1 is a possible D gene (6 bases). The germline V gene has CDR1 SSHAT and CDR2 FNYEAQ (reference sequence). The CDR3 runs to 13 residues. The CDR3 reads CASSRGNTDTQYF. The CDR3 nucleotides are TGTGCTAGCAGTAGGGGGAACACAGATACGCAGTATTTT.

The V gene is TRBV6-6, the J gene TRBJ2-7; no clear D gene. Trimming cost V 0 bases and J 0 bases, with 9 bases left between them. This CDR3 contains 15 residues. Germline V gene data show CDR1 as MNHNY and CDR2 as SVGAGI (reference sequence). CDR3 in amino acids: CASSYSNSRSYEQYF. The DNA for the CDR3 is TGTGCCAGCAGTTACTCGAATAGTCGCTCCTACGAGCAGTACTTC.

The chain is built from TRBV6-5 and TRBJ1-1; D gene ambiguous. V was clipped by 4 bases and J by 6 bases, with 12 bases between them. Germline V CDR1 and CDR2: MNHEY, SVGAGI. The CDR3 totals 13 residues. CDR3 DNA sequence: TGTGCCAGCAGTTTGGCTCTAGGAGCTGAAGCTTTCTTT. It specifies CASSLALGAEAFF.

As concerns this clone: Other DNA sequences of this sample code for an identical CDR3. The V and J genes are TRBV11-3 and TRBJ1-1; D gene uncertain. The CDR3 is made up of 13 amino acids. Deletions cut 2 bases from V and 4 bases from J, with 8 bases between. CDR1 is SGHNT and CDR2 is YENEEA in the germline V gene. CDR3 sequence: CASSLSGSTEAFF. CDR3 DNA sequence: TGTGCCAGCAGCTTAAGCGGAAGCACTGAAGCTTTCTTT.

V is TRBV4-1 and J is TRBJ1-5, with D perhaps TRBD1 (6 bases). Germline V lookup: CDR1 MGHRA, CDR2 YSYEKL. The CDR3 length is 16 residues. V lost 1 base to trimming and J lost 3 bases, with 13 bases between them. CDR3 bases: TGCGCCAGCAGCCAAGCCCGGGACACCAACAATCAGCCCCAGCATTTT. Amino acid sequence: CASSQARDTNNQPQHF.

Written as DNA, the CDR3 is TGTGCCAGCAGCTTCACAGGGGGCTATCAGCCCCAGCATTTT. It translates to CASSFTGGYQPQHF. The rearrangement uses TRBV5-5 and TRBJ1-5; 9 bases align to TRBD1. This CDR3 spans 14 amino acids. Looked up from germline, CDR1 is SGHKS and CDR2 is YYEKEE (reference sequence). With V trimmed by 2 bases and J by 5 bases, 2 bases remained unmatched.